The 17 T cell receptor beta chains below were found in one sample sequenced in a study of blood T cells in healthy people across ages. Sample-barcoded 5' priming and a J-beta primer mix drove a second PCR of about 6 to 12 cycles. Via MiXCR, TCRdb re-called the 5' RACE reads, giving one row per CDR3 protein. Of hundreds of thousands of distinct CDR3 sequences in the sample, about three fifths were seen once. The sample comprised blood. These receptors all come from a man between 25 and 39 years old in good health.

The V gene is TRBV12-5, the J gene TRBJ1-2; D remains unclear. V was trimmed by 4 bases and J by 8 bases, leaving 20 bases between them. Germline V gene data show CDR1 as LGHNT and CDR2 as FRNRAP. The CDR3 is 15 amino acids. CDR3 sequence: CASGSYSRLPGGYTF. The CDR3 nucleotides are TGTGCTAGTGGTTCCTACTCACGCCTACCGGGGGGCTACACCTTC.

The chain joins TRBV20-1 to TRBJ1-1; TRBD1 agrees at 9 bases. CDR1 and CDR2 (germline): DFQATT, SNEGSKA (reference sequence). Trimming took 6 bases from V and 6 from J; bases not matched to a gene: 8. This CDR3 is built from 13 residues. The CDR3 DNA reads TGCAGTGCACCCGGGACAGGGAGCCCTGAAGCTTTCTTT. Protein: CSAPGTGSPEAFF.

This clonotype was observed a single time. The chain has TRBV7-2 and TRBJ2-3, with 12 bases identical to TRBD2. CDR3 length: 16 amino acids. CDR1 and CDR2 (germline): SGHTA, FQGNSA. The V segment lost 8 bases and the J segment 6 bases; nucleotides outside the gene matches: 12. CDR3 bases: TGTGCCAGCCGACGTTGGCTAGCGGGAGGGCCCGATACGCAGTATTTT. This sequence encodes CASRRWLAGGPDTQYF.

The chain combines TRBV3-1 with TRBJ2-7, with D possibly being TRBD2 (5 bases). V dropped 0 bases and J dropped 2 bases, with 11 bases sitting between them. The CDR3 contains 15 residues. From germline, CDR1 is LGHDT and CDR2 YNNKEL (reference sequence). The DNA of the CDR3 is TGTGCCAGCAGCCAAGACTCTTGGGGAGCCTACGAGCAGTACTTC. Its protein product is CASSQDSWGAYEQYF.

Concerning this clonotype itself: The junction departs from germline at one end; a sequencing error may be responsible. The gene calls are TRBV28 and TRBJ2-7, with D unresolved. The germline V gene has CDR1 MDHEN and CDR2 SYDVKM. This CDR3 region has 11 residues. CDR3 residues: CTSSTSYEQYF. CDR3 DNA: TGTACCAGCAGCACATCCTACGAGCAGTACTTC.

V and J are TRBV7-9 and TRBJ2-3, with 11 bases that match TRBD2. Trimming at V came to 4 bases and at J to 4 bases, leaving 7 bases not matched to a gene. Germline V gene data show CDR1 as SEHNR and CDR2 as FQNEAQ (reference sequence). This CDR3 spans 16 amino acids. The CDR3 reads CASSSGSGGAADTQYF. CDR3 nucleotide sequence: TGTGCCAGCAGCTCCGGTAGCGGGGGGGCCGCAGATACGCAGTATTTT.

This chain links TRBV30 with TRBJ1-2, with D perhaps TRBD1 (5 bases). The CDR3 totals 13 residues. Between the trimmed V and J ends, which lost 2 bases and 1 base, there was a span of 8 bases. The V gene's germline CDR1 is GTSNPN and CDR2 SVGIG (reference sequence). The CDR3 sequence is CAWSRGFNYGYTF. The DNA for the CDR3 is TGTGCCTGGAGTAGGGGTTTTAACTATGGCTACACCTTC. Based on the CDR3 plus reference TRBV30 and TRBJ1-2, the full variable domain is SQTIHQWPATLVQPVGSPLSLECTVEGTSNPNLYWYRQAAGRGLQLLFYSVGIGQISSEVPQNLSASRPQDRQFILSSKKLLLSDSGFYLCAWSRGFNYGYTFGSGTRLTVV.

This sequence joins TRBV10-1 and TRBJ1-5; D is ambiguous. The CDR3 length is 13 residues. Germline CDR1 reads WNHNN; CDR2 reads SYGVQD (reference sequence). The V gene lost 6 bases and the J gene lost 4 bases, with 10 bases spanning the gap. CDR3 amino acids: CASSGEINQPQHF. The CDR3 nucleotides are TGCGCCAGCAGCGGCGAGATTAATCAGCCCCAGCATTTT.

The CDR3 DNA reads TGTGCCACCAGCAGAGATTTTGGGGTCCAAGAGACCCAGTACTTC. Translated: CATSRDFGVQETQYF. V usage is TRBV15 and J usage is TRBJ2-5; D remains ambiguous. Germline V gives CDR1 LNHNV, CDR2 YYDKDF (reference sequence). V was cut by 0 bases and J by 1 base, with 9 bases left in between. The CDR3 has 15 residues.

The rearrangement links TRBV6-5 to TRBJ1-1; D gene ambiguous. CDR3 size: 17 residues. V gave up 4 bases and J gave up 11 bases, with 29 bases separating them. The germline V gene has CDR1 MNHEY and CDR2 SVGAGI. DNA for the CDR3: TGTGCCAGCAGTTTAAAGACCGGGCCTAATAGCCGCCCTGGGGCTTTCTTT. This translates into CASSLKTGPNSRPGAFF.

There are a few counts of this clonotype. The rearrangement uses TRBV29-1 and TRBJ2-4; D gene ambiguous. Gene TRBJ2-7 matches the end of the DNA better, so the J call may be wrong. The germline gives CDR1 SQVTM, CDR2 ANQGSEA. The CDR3 is made up of 13 amino acids. CDR3 region: CSFPWRSPYEQYF. The CDR3 DNA reads TGCAGTTTCCCCTGGCGCAGCCCCTACGAGCAGTACTTC.

The chain links TRBV6-2 or TRBV6-3 to TRBJ1-2, with D uncertain. The germline gives CDR1 MNHEY, CDR2 SVGEGT. The length of the CDR3 is 14 residues. Trimming shortened V by 7 bases and J by 5 bases, and 17 bases separated the two germline ends. CDR3 loop: CASTDAPERYGYTF. CDR3 sequence (DNA): TGTGCCAGCACCGACGCACCTGAAAGATATGGCTACACCTTC.

The V call is TRBV10-3, the J call TRBJ1-2, with D tentatively TRBD1 (6 bases). Trimming removed 4 bases at V and 6 bases at J, with 18 bases between. This CDR3 region has 15 residues. Germline-derived CDR1 and CDR2 are ENHRY and SYGVKD. In DNA form, the CDR3 reads TGTGCCATCAGTGCAATTACAGGGCCCTTAGATGGCTACACCTTC. It codes for CAISAITGPLDGYTF.

This clonotype occurred once. The chain has TRBV4-3 and TRBJ2-7; D gene ambiguous. The CDR3 length is 15 residues. Germline CDR1 LGHNA, CDR2 YSLEER. Trimming removed 1 base from V and 7 bases from J, with 17 bases in between. The CDR3 nucleotides read TGCGCCAGCAGCCAAGGGGGTCAATCCTACAATGAGCAGTACTTC. It is translated as CASSQGGQSYNEQYF.

V gene TRBV27 combines with J gene TRBJ2-5, with TRBD1 as a possible D gene (5 bases). CDR1 MNHEY and CDR2 SMNVEV come from the germline V gene (reference sequence). The CDR3 sequence is 15 residues long. The ends were cut back, 5 bases at V and 5 bases at J, with 18 bases in the middle. Written as DNA, the CDR3 is TGTGCCAGCAGTCCCAGGGTGACGGGTAGCGAGACCCAGTACTTC. As protein: CASSPRVTGSETQYF.

This CDR3 is CALNAGLGRSSYEQYF. The CDR3 bases are TGTGCCCTAAATGCCGGGCTAGGACGGAGCTCCTACGAGCAGTACTTC. The chain joins TRBV30 to TRBJ2-7; D not certain. Deletions cut 8 bases from V and 0 bases from J, with 23 bases between. Looked up from germline, CDR1 is GTSNPN and CDR2 is SVGIG (reference sequence). The CDR3 covers 16 residues.

The J gene is TRBJ2-7, the V gene TRBV20-1, with D possibly being TRBD1 (5 bases). Trimming stripped 6 bases from V and 0 bases from J, with 12 bases between. CDR1 DFQATT and CDR2 SNEGSKA come from the germline V gene (reference sequence). This CDR3 is built from 13 residues. The CDR3 protein is CSARRVASYEQYF. The CDR3 nucleotides read TGCAGTGCGCGCAGGGTAGCCTCCTACGAGCAGTACTTC.